The TCR beta chain under discussion was sequenced for a study of blood T cell repertoires in COVID-19. Trimming at V came to 6 bases and at J to 0 bases, leaving 13 bases not matched to a gene. This CDR3 is 18 amino acids long. Germline values: CDR1 SGHDT, CDR2 YYEEEE. Per the original data handling: Amplifying reference gene primers gave estimates of nucleated cell counts. TCRdb's table, derived via immunoSEQ multiplex PCR, lists solely in-frame clones and lacks some. The D gene and trimming were derived from the DNA, and the V and J assignments and clone size from that table. There are around 350,000 clones in the sample; around 90% occur only once, and roughly 3.1% lies in the top ten.

The clonotype comes from a human donor in a cohort sampled during active COVID-19. Material for sequencing was peripheral blood. The chain has TRBV5-6 and TRBJ1-5, with 9 nucleotides matching TRBD1. The CDR3 sequence is CASTRTLGTGTSNQPQHF. In DNA, the CDR3 is TGTGCCAGCACACGGACTTTAGGGACAGGGACTAGCAATCAGCCCCAGCATTTT. The variable domain in full, with the rest retrieved from reference TRBV5-6 and TRBJ1-5, is DAGVTQSPTHLIKTRGQQVTLRCSPKSGHDTVSWYQQALGQGPQFIFQYYEEEERQRGNFPDRFSGHQFPNYSSELNVNALLLGDSALYLCASTRTLGTGTSNQPQHFGDGTRLSIL.